Presented here are 13 T cell receptor beta chains from one specimen sequenced in a study of cytomegalovirus exposure and HLA in healthy donors. PCR employed 60 Vbeta and 13 Jbeta primers. Repertoires were generated with immunoSEQ multiplex PCR, while TCRdb's copy carries only in-frame clones and drops some. The table lists more than 150,000 clones, approximately 83% of them singletons. Source material: PBMCs. Receptors were obtained from a young man in good health and CMV-seropositive.

The V gene is TRBV9, the J gene TRBJ2-7, with 10 bases lining up with TRBD2. The CDR3 is made up of 15 amino acids. V trimming: 0 bases; J trimming: 4 bases; junction bases outside the gene matches: 4. The germline CDR1 and CDR2 sequences are SGDLS and YYNGEE. CDR3 region: CASSVGLAGEYEQYF. In DNA, the CDR3 is TGTGCCAGCAGCGTAGGGCTAGCGGGGGAATACGAGCAGTACTTC.

As for this clone: The same CDR3 also results from other DNA sequences found in this sample. The V call is TRBV6-1, the J call TRBJ2-3; 12 nucleotides agree with TRBD2. This CDR3 is built from 15 residues. The V and J ends lost 4 bases and 4 bases, in that order; junction bases with no gene match: 3. Germline V gene sequence: CDR1 MNHNS, CDR2 SASEGT. The CDR3 sequence: CASSALAGGPDTQYF. DNA of the CDR3: TGTGCCAGCAGTGCTCTAGCGGGGGGGCCAGATACGCAGTATTTT.

V is TRBV2 and J is TRBJ1-1; D is unclear. The germline gives CDR1 SNHLY, CDR2 FYNNEI. V lost 4 bases and J lost 5, with 11 bases in between. The CDR3 is 13 amino acids. The CDR3 region is CASSVRGLTEAFF. CDR3 DNA: TGTGCCAGCAGTGTCCGGGGTTTGACTGAAGCTTTCTTT.

The chain employs TRBV5-1 and TRBJ1-4; unclear D gene. The length of the CDR3 is 14 residues. Trimming took off 1 base at V and 0 bases at J, with 4 bases between the two ends. Germline V gives CDR1 SGHRS, CDR2 YFSETQ. The CDR3 nucleotides are TGCGCCAGCAGCTTGCGCGCAACTAATGAAAAACTGTTTTTT. Translated: CASSLRATNEKLFF.

The rearrangement uses TRBV5-1 and TRBJ2-5; 11 bases are shared with TRBD2. The better agreement between TRBJ2-7 and the DNA end casts doubt on the J call. The CDR3 sequence is 15 residues long. Germline V CDR1 and CDR2: SGHRS, YFSETQ. CDR3: CASSSGTSGSYEQYF. CDR3 DNA sequence: TGCGCCAGCAGCAGCGGGACTAGCGGATCCTACGAGCAGTACTTC.

The chain employs TRBV6-1 and TRBJ1-5; 8 nucleotides line up with TRBD1. The CDR3 is 15 residues long. Per the germline V gene, CDR1 is MNHNS and CDR2 is SASEGT. V dropped 7 bases and J dropped 0; count of bases not matched to a gene: 5. The DNA of the CDR3 is TGTGCCAGCACTCACAGGGGGGATAGCAATCAGCCCCAGCATTTT. Residues: CASTHRGDSNQPQHF.

The rearrangement joins TRBV4-1 to TRBJ2-6, with D maybe TRBD1 (6 bases). The CDR3 loop spans 18 amino acids. Germline loops: CDR1 MGHRA, CDR2 YSYEKL. Trimming stripped 0 bases from V and 4 bases from J, with 16 bases between. CDR3 region: CASSQEWAGVPGANVLTF. CDR3 sequence (DNA): TGCGCCAGCAGCCAAGAATGGGCAGGGGTGCCCGGGGCCAACGTCCTGACTTTC.

The CDR3 sequence is CASSLDIGTGGYEQYF. The CDR3, as DNA: TGCGCCAGCAGCTTGGACATAGGGACAGGGGGATACGAGCAGTACTTC. The J gene is TRBJ2-7, the V gene TRBV5-1, with 11 nucleotides matching TRBD1. The CDR3 runs 16 residues. J was trimmed by 4 bases and V by 0 bases; bases with no gene match: 6. Germline V gives CDR1 SGHRS, CDR2 YFSETQ.

V is TRBV5-1 and J is TRBJ2-2, with 10 bases aligning to TRBD1. The CDR3 runs 17 residues. V trimming: 4 bases; J trimming: 5 bases; junction bases outside the gene matches: 11. Germline values: CDR1 SGHRS, CDR2 YFSETQ. CDR3 sequence: CASSRDAGQGHTGELFF. The CDR3 nucleotides are TGCGCCAGCAGCAGGGACGCGGGACAGGGGCATACCGGGGAGCTGTTTTTT.

The chain employs TRBV30 and TRBJ2-7; 7 bases match TRBD1. Looked up from germline, CDR1 is GTSNPN and CDR2 is SVGIG (reference sequence). The CDR3 consists of 14 residues. V shed 1 base, J shed 1 base, and the junction held 4 bases outside the gene matches. The CDR3 protein is CAWSASTGSYEQYF. The CDR3 nucleotides read TGTGCCTGGAGTGCTTCGACAGGGTCCTACGAGCAGTACTTC.

This clone was seen only once. The chain recombines TRBV6-6 with TRBJ2-5; 8 nucleotides align to TRBD1. Gene TRBJ2-7 matches the end of the DNA better, so the J call may be wrong. The CDR3 has 13 amino acids. Germline CDR1 is MNHNY and CDR2 is SVGAGI (reference sequence). The chain's CDR3 is CASSTPTGDEQYF. The CDR3 nucleotides are TGTGCCAGCAGTACCCCGACAGGGGACGAGCAGTACTTC.

J is TRBJ2-5 and V is TRBV6-1; TRBD1 is a possible D gene (6 bases). Germline CDR1 MNHNS, CDR2 SASEGT. The CDR3 loop spans 13 amino acids. V was shortened by 6 bases and J by 2 bases, with 10 bases between the two germline ends. CDR3 bases: TGTGCCAGCAGCACAGGGAGTCAAGAGACCCAGTACTTC. Translated, it gives CASSTGSQETQYF.

The V gene is TRBV19, the J gene TRBJ2-7, with TRBD1 identical over 10 bases. With 7 bases clipped from V and 5 bases from J, the junction kept 11 bases outside the gene matches. CDR1 LNHDA and CDR2 SQIVND come from the germline V gene (reference sequence). The CDR3 is 15 amino acids. Here the CDR3 reads CASTDPGQGINEQYF. As DNA, the CDR3 is TGTGCCAGTACTGACCCGGGACAGGGGATCAACGAGCAGTACTTC.